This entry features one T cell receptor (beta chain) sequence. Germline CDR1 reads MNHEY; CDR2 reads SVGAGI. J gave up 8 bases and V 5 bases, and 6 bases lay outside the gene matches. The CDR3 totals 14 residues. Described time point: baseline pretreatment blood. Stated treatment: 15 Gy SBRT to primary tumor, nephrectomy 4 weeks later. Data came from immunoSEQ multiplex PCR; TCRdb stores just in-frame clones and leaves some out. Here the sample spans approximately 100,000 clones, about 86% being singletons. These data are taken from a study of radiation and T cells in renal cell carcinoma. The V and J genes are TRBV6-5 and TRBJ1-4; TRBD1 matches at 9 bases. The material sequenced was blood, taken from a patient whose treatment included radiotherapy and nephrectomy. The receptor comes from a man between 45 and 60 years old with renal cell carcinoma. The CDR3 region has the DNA TGTGCCAGCAGTAAACAGGGGGCTCAGGAAAAACTGTTTTTT. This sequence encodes CASSKQGAQEKLFF.